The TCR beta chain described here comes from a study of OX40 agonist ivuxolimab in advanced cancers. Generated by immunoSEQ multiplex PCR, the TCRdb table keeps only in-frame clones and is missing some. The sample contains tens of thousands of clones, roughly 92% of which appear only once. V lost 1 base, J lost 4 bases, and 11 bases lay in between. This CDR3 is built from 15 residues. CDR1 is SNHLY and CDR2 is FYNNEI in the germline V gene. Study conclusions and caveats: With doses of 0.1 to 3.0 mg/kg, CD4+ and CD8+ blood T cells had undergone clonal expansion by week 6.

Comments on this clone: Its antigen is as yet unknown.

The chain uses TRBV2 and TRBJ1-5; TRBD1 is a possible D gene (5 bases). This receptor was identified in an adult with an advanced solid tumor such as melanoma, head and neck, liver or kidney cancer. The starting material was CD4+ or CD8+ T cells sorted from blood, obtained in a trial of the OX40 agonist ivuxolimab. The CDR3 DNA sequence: TGTGCCAGCAGTGAAGGAGGGGAGGGGAATCAGCCCCAGCATTTT. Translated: CASSEGGEGNQPQHF.